A single sample is the source of the 6 T cell receptor beta chains below, sequenced in a study of cytomegalovirus exposure and HLA in healthy donors. This table comes from immunoSEQ multiplex PCR, and its TCRdb copy is limited to in-frame clones, with some not included. The sample holds 110,000 to 150,000 clones, around nine tenths seen once. The specimen sequenced was PBMCs. The receptors shown here come from a woman aged 18-30 years in good health and CMV-seropositive.

The rearrangement uses TRBV25-1 and TRBJ1-2; D uncertain. CDR1 is MGHDK and CDR2 is SYGVNS in the germline V gene. This CDR3 is built from 14 residues. V dropped 2 bases and J dropped 7 bases, with 14 bases sitting between them. The CDR3 DNA reads as TGTGCCAGCAGTGAAGAGGAAGGCCCGGCTGGCTACACCTTC. As protein: CASSEEEGPAGYTF.

The rearrangement uses TRBV27 and TRBJ2-1; TRBD2 matches 11 bases. Germline V gene sequence: CDR1 MNHEY, CDR2 SMNVEV (reference sequence). This CDR3 spans 15 amino acids. V was clipped by 7 bases and J by 7 bases; unmatched bases: 9. The CDR3 sequence: CASTQLAGVGNEQFF. The CDR3 bases are TGTGCCAGCACCCAACTAGCGGGAGTCGGTAATGAGCAGTTCTTC.

The genes are TRBV5-6 and TRBJ1-5, with 12 positions matching TRBD1. From germline, CDR1 is SGHDT and CDR2 YYEEEE. CDR3 length: 17 residues. The ends lost 0 bases at V and 2 bases at J; junction bases unmatched: 3. CDR3 bases: TGTGCCAGCAGCTTGGGGGACAGGGGGCGAGGCAATCAGCCCCAGCATTTT. It is translated as CASSLGDRGRGNQPQHF.

A single count supports this clone. The chain has TRBV28 and TRBJ2-1, with 10 bases identical to TRBD2. The J segment lost 8 bases and the V segment lost 6 bases, leaving 7 bases of the junction unmatched. This CDR3 is 14 amino acids long. The germline gives CDR1 MDHEN, CDR2 SYDVKM. The DNA of the CDR3 is TGTGCCAGCAGAGCGGGAGGGCCGGCATATGAGCAGTTCTTC. Translating it yields CASRAGGPAYEQFF.

The V gene is TRBV28, the J gene TRBJ1-2, with TRBD1 identical over 10 bases. CDR3 size: 14 residues. CDR1 is MDHEN, CDR2 SYDVKM, per germline. Trimming took 6 bases from V and 0 from J; bases not matched to a gene: 1. The DNA for the CDR3 is TGTGCCAGCAGGGGACAGGGGCCTAACTATGGCTACACCTTC. It specifies CASRGQGPNYGYTF.

The rearrangement uses TRBV21-1 and TRBJ1-4; TRBD1 was called by the table and not checked on the DNA. TRBV21-1 is designated a pseudogene. The CDR3 spans 18 residues. Written as DNA, the CDR3 is TGTGCCAGCAGCATCCGACAGGGGCGGCCTCTAGCTAATGAAAAACTGTTTTTT. Its protein is CASSIRQGRPLANEKLFF.